The 4 T cell receptor beta chains below come from one sample, sequenced in a study of control samples from healthy donors and cancer patients. Produced via immunoSEQ multiplex PCR; TCRdb's table is partial and in-frame only. The data contain fewer than 30,000 clones, 85% to 90% of them seen just once; the ten biggest clones take up about 1.6%. The sequenced material came from PBMCs. The origin of the receptors is a woman aged 40 to 50 with lung cancer.

The chain carries TRBV5-1 and TRBJ2-2; maybe TRBD1 (6 bases). The CDR3 length is 15 residues. Per the germline V gene, CDR1 is SGHRS and CDR2 is YFSETQ. The V and J ends lost 3 bases and 1 base respectively, with 10 bases between them. This CDR3 is CASSWGRGNTGELFF. The CDR3 region has the DNA TGCGCCAGCAGCTGGGGCAGGGGGAACACCGGGGAGCTGTTTTTT. The full variable domain, with the rest looked up from reference TRBV5-1 and TRBJ2-2, is KAGVTQTPRYLIKTRGQQVTLSCSPISGHRSVSWYQQTPGQGLQFLFEYFSETQRNKGNFPGRFSGRQFSNSRSEMNVSTLELGDSALYLCASSWGRGNTGELFFGEGSRLTVL.

The V call is TRBV6-5, the J call TRBJ1-1, with 8 bases lining up with TRBD1. Germline V lookup: CDR1 MNHEY, CDR2 SVGAGI. V shed 5 bases and J 3 bases; nucleotides not matched to a gene: 5. This CDR3 contains 14 residues. This CDR3 is CASSRQGKDTEAFF. The CDR3 nucleotides read TGTGCCAGCAGTCGACAGGGGAAAGACACTGAAGCTTTCTTT.

V and J are TRBV11-1 and TRBJ1-6; TRBD1 aligns across 7 bases. Trimming cost V 1 base and J 6 bases; bases outside gene matches: 0. This CDR3 spans 14 amino acids. CDR1 SGHAT and CDR2 FQDESV come from the germline V gene (reference sequence). As DNA, the CDR3 is TGTGCCAGCAGCTTAGACAGGGGTAATTCACCCCTCCACTTT. Translating it yields CASSLDRGNSPLHF.

As DNA, the CDR3 is TGTGCCAGCAGCCCCTGGCCCGTAACTGAAGCTTTCTTT. Translating gives CASSPWPVTEAFF. The V gene is TRBV3-1 (or the pseudogene TRBV3-2), the J gene TRBJ1-1; D ambiguous. This CDR3 spans 13 amino acids. V shed 4 bases and J shed 5 bases, with 11 bases lying between them. Per germline, CDR1 LGHDT and CDR2 YNNKEL (reference sequence).